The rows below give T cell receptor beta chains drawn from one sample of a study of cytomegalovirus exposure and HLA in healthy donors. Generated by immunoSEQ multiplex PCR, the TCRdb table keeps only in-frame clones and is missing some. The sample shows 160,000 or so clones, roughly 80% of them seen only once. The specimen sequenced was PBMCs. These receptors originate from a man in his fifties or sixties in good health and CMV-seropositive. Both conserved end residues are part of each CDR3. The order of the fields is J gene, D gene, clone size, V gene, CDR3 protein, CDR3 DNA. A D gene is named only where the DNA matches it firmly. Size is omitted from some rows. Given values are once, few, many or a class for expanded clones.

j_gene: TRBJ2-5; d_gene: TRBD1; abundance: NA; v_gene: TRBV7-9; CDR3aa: CASSLGTGGAGETQYF; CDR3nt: TGTGCCAGCAGCTTAGGGACAGGGGGCGCGGGGGAGACCCAGTACTTC
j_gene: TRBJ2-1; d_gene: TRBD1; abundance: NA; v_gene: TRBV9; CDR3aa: CASSLRTGGTNEQFF; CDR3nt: TGTGCCAGCAGCCTTCGGACAGGGGGGACAAATGAGCAGTTCTTC
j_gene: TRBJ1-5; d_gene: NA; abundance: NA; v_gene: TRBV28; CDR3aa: CASRSNQPQHF; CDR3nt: TGTGCCAGCAGATCTAATCAGCCCCAGCATTTT
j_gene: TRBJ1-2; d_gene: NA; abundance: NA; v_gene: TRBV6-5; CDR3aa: CASSLGGHNYGYTF; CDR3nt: TGTGCCAGCAGTTTAGGGGGACACAACTATGGCTACACCTTC
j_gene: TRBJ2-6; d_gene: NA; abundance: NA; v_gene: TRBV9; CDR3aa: CASSVSGANVLTF; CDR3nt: TGTGCCAGCAGCGTTTCAGGGGCCAACGTCCTGACTTTC
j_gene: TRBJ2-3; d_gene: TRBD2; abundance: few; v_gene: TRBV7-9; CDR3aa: CASSSAGTSGDTDTQYF; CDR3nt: TGTGCCAGCAGCTCTGCCGGGACTAGCGGGGACACAGATACGCAGTATTTT
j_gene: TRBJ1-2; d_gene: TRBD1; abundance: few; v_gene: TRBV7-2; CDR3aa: CASSPSLGQTNYGYTF; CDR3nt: TGTGCCAGCAGTCCGTCGTTGGGACAGACTAACTATGGCTACACCTTC
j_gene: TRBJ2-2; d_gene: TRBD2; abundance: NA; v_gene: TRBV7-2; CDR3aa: CASSLFIGLAGAGELFF; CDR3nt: TGTGCCAGCAGCTTGTTTATTGGACTAGCGGGGGCCGGGGAGCTGTTTTTT
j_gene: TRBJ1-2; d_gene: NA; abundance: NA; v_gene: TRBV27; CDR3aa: CASSLTPVGYYGYTF; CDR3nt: TGTGCCAGCAGTTTGACACCGGTTGGGTACTATGGCTACACCTTC
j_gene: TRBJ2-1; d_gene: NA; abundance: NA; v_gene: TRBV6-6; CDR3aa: CASSSSGEQFF; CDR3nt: TGTGCCAGCAGTTCCTCGGGCGAGCAGTTCTTC
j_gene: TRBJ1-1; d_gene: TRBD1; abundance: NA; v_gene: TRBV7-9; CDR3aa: CASSIQTGIGSIGAFF; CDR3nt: TGTGCCAGCAGCATCCAGACAGGGATTGGTTCTATCGGAGCTTTCTTT
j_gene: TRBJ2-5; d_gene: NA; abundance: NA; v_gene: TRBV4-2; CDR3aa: CASSQEQRRGETQYF; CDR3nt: TGTGCCAGCAGCCAAGAACAGCGAAGAGGGGAGACCCAGTACTTC
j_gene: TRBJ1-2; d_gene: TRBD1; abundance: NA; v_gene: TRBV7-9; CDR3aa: CASSTRDSNYGYTF; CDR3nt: TGTGCCAGCAGCACTCGGGACAGCAACTATGGCTACACCTTC
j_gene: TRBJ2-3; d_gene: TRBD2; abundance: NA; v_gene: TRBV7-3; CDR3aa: CASSPQGGGRYTDTQYF; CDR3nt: TGTGCCAGCAGCCCCCAAGGCGGGGGGAGGTACACAGATACGCAGTATTTT
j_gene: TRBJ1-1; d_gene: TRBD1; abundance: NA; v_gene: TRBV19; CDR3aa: CASRRSRGSSGGAFF; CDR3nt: TGTGCCAGTAGGAGATCCCGGGGCTCTTCAGGGGGAGCTTTCTTT
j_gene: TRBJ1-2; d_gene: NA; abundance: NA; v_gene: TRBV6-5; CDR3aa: CASSYGGALYGYTF; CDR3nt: TGTGCCAGCAGTTACGGTGGGGCACTCTATGGCTACACCTTC
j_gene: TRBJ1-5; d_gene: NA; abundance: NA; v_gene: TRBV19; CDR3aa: CASSTGRPLSNQPQHF; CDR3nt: TGTGCCAGTAGTACAGGGAGGCCCTTAAGCAATCAGCCCCAGCATTTT
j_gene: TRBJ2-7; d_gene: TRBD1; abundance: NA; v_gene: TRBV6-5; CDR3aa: CASRSGTGGSYEQYF; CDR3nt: TGTGCCAGCCGGTCGGGGACAGGAGGTTCCTACGAGCAGTACTTC
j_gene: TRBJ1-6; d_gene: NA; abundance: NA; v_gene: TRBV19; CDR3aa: CASSAQQGNSPLHF; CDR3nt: TGTGCCAGTAGTGCACAACAGGGTAATTCACCCCTCCACTTT
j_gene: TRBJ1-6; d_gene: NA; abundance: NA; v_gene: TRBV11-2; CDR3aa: CASGTAGDSYNSPLHF; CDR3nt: TGTGCCAGCGGAACCGCCGGAGACTCCTATAATTCACCCCTCCACTTT
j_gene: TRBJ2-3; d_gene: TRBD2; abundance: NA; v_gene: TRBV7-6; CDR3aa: CASSSWSGGAPDTQYF; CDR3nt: TGTGCCAGCAGCTCCTGGAGCGGGGGGGCTCCAGATACGCAGTATTTT
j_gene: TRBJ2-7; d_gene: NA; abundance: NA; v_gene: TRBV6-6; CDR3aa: CASSYSRHSSYEQYF; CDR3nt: TGTGCCAGCAGTTACTCGAGGCATAGCTCCTACGAGCAGTACTTC
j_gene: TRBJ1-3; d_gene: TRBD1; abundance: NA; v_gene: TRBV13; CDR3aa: CASSWRRDRSWFSGNTIYF; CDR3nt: TGTGCCAGCAGCTGGAGACGGGACAGATCTTGGTTCTCTGGAAACACCATATATTTT
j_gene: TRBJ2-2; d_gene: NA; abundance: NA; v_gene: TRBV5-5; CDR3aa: CASSLNPGNTGELFF; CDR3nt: TGTGCCAGCAGCTTAAATCCGGGGAACACCGGGGAGCTGTTTTTT
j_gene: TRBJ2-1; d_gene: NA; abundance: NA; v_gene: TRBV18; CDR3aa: CASSPERGNEQFF; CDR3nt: TGTGCCAGCTCACCCGAAAGGGGAAATGAGCAGTTCTTC
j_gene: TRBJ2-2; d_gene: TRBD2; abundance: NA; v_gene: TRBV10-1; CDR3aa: CASSRLADNTGELFF; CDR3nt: TGCGCCAGCAGTCGACTAGCGGACAACACCGGGGAGCTGTTTTTT
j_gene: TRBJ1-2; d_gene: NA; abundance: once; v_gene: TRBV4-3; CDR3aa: CASSPTLDSSGYTF; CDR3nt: TGCGCCAGCAGCCCCACCCTGGACAGTTCTGGCTACACCTTC
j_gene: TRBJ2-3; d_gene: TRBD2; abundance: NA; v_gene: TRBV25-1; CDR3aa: CASSEVLSAGRIDTQYF; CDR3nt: TGTGCCAGCAGTGAAGTTTTATCAGCGGGGAGGATAGATACGCAGTATTTT
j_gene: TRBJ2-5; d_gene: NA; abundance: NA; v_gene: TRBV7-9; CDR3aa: CASSLEGAETQYF; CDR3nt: TGTGCCAGCAGCTTAGAAGGGGCAGAGACCCAGTACTTC
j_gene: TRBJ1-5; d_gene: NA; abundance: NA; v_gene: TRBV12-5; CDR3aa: CASGLEGGNQPQHF; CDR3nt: TGTGCTAGTGGTTTGGAAGGGGGCAATCAGCCCCAGCATTTT
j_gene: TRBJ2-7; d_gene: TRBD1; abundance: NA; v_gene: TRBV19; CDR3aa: CASSRTGLYEQYF; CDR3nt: TGTGCCAGTAGCCGGACAGGACTTTACGAGCAGTACTTC
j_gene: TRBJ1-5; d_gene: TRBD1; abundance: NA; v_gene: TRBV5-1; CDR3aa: CASSATGGSNQPQHF; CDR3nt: TGCGCCAGCAGCGCCACAGGGGGAAGTAATCAGCCCCAGCATTTT
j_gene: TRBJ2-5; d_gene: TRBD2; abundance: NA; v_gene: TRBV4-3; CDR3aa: CASSQDSGGMETQYF; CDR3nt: TGCGCCAGCAGCCAAGATAGCGGGGGGATGGAGACCCAGTACTTC
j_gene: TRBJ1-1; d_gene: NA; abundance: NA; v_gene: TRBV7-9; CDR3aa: CASSLAAEAFF; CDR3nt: TGTGCCAGCAGCTTAGCCGCGGAAGCTTTCTTT
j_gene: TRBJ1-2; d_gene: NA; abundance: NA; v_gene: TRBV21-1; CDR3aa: CASTPRDRGGYGYGYTF; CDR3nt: TGTGCCAGCACCCCGAGGGACAGGGGTGGGTACGGCTATGGCTACACCTTC
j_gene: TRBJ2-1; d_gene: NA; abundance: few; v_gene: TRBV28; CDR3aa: CASSLTGSNEQFF; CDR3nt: TGTGCCAGCAGTTTAACGGGTTCCAATGAGCAGTTCTTC
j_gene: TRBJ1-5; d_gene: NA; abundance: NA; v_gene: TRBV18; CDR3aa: CASSPLGGENQPQHF; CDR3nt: TGTGCCAGCTCACCCCTTGGGGGGGAGAATCAGCCCCAGCATTTT
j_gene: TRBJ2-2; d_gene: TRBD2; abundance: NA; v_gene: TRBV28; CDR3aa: CATLAGGPPRGELFF; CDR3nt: TGTGCCACTTTAGCGGGGGGTCCCCCCAGAGGGGAGCTGTTTTTT
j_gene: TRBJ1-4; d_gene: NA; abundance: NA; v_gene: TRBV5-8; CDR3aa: CASSSRDDSPREKLFF; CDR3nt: TGTGCCAGCAGCTCCCGTGATGACTCGCCCAGAGAAAAACTGTTTTTT
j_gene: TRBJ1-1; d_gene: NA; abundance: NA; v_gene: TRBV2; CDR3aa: CASSEGQGGRRAFF; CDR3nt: TGTGCCAGCAGTGAGGGGCAGGGAGGGCGGCGAGCTTTCTTT
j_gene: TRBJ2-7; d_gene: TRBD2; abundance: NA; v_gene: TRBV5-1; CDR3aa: CASSPGLAGSFEQYF; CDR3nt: TGCGCCAGCAGCCCGGGACTAGCGGGGTCTTTTGAGCAGTACTTC
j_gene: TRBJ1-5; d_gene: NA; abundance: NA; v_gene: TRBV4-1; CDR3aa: CASSQDAGGGQPQHF; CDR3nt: TGCGCCAGCAGCCAAGATGCCGGGGGAGGCCAGCCCCAGCATTTT
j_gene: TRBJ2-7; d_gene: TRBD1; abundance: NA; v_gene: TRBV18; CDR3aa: CASSPFSRQGSYEQYF; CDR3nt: TGTGCCAGCTCACCTTTTAGTAGACAGGGATCCTACGAGCAGTACTTC
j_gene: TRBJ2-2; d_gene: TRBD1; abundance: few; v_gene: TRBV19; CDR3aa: CATRGLTGANTGELFF; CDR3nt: TGTGCCACTCGCGGGCTGACAGGGGCGAACACCGGGGAGCTGTTTTTT